This T cell receptor (beta chain) was captured by sequencing in a study of blood T cell repertoires in COVID-19. Turning to the study itself: The origin of the acute and convalescent COVID-19 samples was the United States, Italy and Spain. Nucleic acid was either cDNA or gDNA, and it came from T cells, B-cell-depleted T cells, or PBMCs.

V gave up 4 bases and J gave up 2 bases, with 13 bases separating them. The CDR3 is 14 residues long. Authors' processing steps: Reference gene primer amplification gave nucleated cell count estimates. The data were produced by immunoSEQ multiplex PCR, yet TCRdb's version contains in-frame clones alone and is incomplete. The V and J calls and clone size are taken from that table; D and trimming were inferred from the DNA. The sample contains several thousand clones, 85% to 90% of which appear only once. The TCR originated in a human donor in a cohort sampled during active COVID-19. The chain recombines TRBV5-3 with TRBJ2-7; the D gene is possibly TRBD2 (5 bases). TRBV5-3 has ORF status, its function being uncertain. The specimen sequenced was peripheral blood. The CDR3 DNA follows: TGTGCCAGAAGCGTAATTGACGGGGCCTACGAGCAGTACTTC. Translated, it gives CARSVIDGAYEQYF.